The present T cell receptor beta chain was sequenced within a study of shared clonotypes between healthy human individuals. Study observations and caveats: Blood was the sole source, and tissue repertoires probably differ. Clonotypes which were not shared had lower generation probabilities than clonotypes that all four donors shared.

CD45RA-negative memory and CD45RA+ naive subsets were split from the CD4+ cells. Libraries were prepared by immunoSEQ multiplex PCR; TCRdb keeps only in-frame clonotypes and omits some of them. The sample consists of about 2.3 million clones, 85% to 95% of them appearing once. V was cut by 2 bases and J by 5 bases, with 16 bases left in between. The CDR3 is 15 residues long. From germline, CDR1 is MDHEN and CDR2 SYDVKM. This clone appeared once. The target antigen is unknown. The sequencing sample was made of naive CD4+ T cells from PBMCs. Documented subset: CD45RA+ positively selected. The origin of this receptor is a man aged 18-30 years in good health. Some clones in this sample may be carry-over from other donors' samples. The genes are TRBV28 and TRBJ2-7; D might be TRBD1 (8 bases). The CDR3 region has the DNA TGTGCCAGCAGTTTAAACACAGGGGGGGCGGACGAGCAGTACTTC. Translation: CASSLNTGGADEQYF.